Below, 18 T cell receptor beta chains from the same sample are listed, as sequenced in a study of CD8 T cells in ankylosing spondylitis. Their antigens are not known. Findings and limits, study-wide: Made up of eight highly homologous variants, a TCR beta motif appeared characteristic of ankylosing spondylitis blood.

TCRdb ran MiXCR on the 5' RACE reads and lists one entry per CDR3 protein. This sample carries about 540,000 distinct CDR3 sequences, about 13% of them seen once, and the ten largest clones take nearly 7%. Sequenced input: blood, either unsorted or a sorted T cell fraction (not recorded which). These receptors originate from a male donor with ankylosing spondylitis.

The sample holds many counts of this clonotype. The chain couples TRBV7-8 to TRBJ2-4; perhaps TRBD2 as D (5 bases). V lost 4 bases, J lost 1 base, and 14 bases lay in between. The CDR3 length is 16 residues. From germline, CDR1 is SGHVS and CDR2 FQNEAQ. CDR3 loop: CASSSEVSGAKNIQYF. CDR3 DNA sequence: TGTGCCAGCAGCTCGGAAGTTTCGGGGGCCAAAAACATTCAGTACTTC.

This clonotype was counted only a few times. The genes are TRBV10-2 and TRBJ2-3; 10 nucleotides line up with TRBD2. This CDR3 spans 13 amino acids. V lost 8 bases to trimming and J lost 3 bases; unmatched junction nucleotides: 2. Germline V gives CDR1 WSHSY, CDR2 SAAADI. The CDR3 nucleotides are TGCGCCAGCCTAGCGGGAGTGACAGATACGCAGTATTTT. Its protein is CASLAGVTDTQYF.

This clonotype was observed at least ten times. The V gene is TRBV10-3, the J gene TRBJ2-1; TRBD2 might be the D (6 bases). V lost 6 bases and J lost 8, with 17 bases in between. The length of the CDR3 is 14 residues. Germline-derived CDR1 and CDR2 are ENHRY and SYGVKD. CDR3: CAIRGLPRGDEQFF. The DNA of the CDR3 is TGTGCCATCAGGGGACTTCCGCGCGGGGATGAGCAGTTCTTC.

This clonotype showed up many times. The genes are TRBV7-9 and TRBJ2-2; D not certain. CDR3 size: 13 residues. Germline CDR1 reads SEHNR; CDR2 reads FQNEAQ (reference sequence). The V and J ends lost 5 bases and 5 bases respectively, with 9 bases between them. Written as DNA, the CDR3 is TGTGCCAGCAGCGACCTTAGAACCGGGGAGCTGTTTTTT. Translation: CASSDLRTGELFF.

This clonotype was picked up a small number of times. V usage is TRBV20-1 and J usage is TRBJ2-5, with 13 bases fitting TRBD2. CDR1 DFQATT and CDR2 SNEGSKA come from the germline V gene (reference sequence). The CDR3 sequence is 15 residues long. J was trimmed by 4 bases and V by 3 bases; bases with no gene match: 5. As DNA, the CDR3 is TGCAGTGCTAGCCCGGGACTAGCGGGAAGAGAGACCCAGTACTTC. It yields the protein CSASPGLAGRETQYF.

Many counts were recorded for this clonotype. The V call is TRBV5-1, the J call TRBJ2-1; TRBD2 aligns across 9 bases. CDR1 SGHRS and CDR2 YFSETQ come from the germline V gene. The CDR3 contains 17 residues. J gave up 8 bases and V 0 bases, and 12 bases lay outside the gene matches. CDR3 in amino acids: CASSLVVTSGFLHEQFF. In DNA form, the CDR3 reads TGCGCCAGCAGCTTGGTCGTGACTAGCGGATTTTTACATGAGCAGTTCTTC.

This clonotype was seen a few times. The V and J genes are TRBV5-1 and TRBJ1-3, with D hard to call. CDR3 length: 16 amino acids. V shed 1 base and J shed 0 bases, with 11 bases lying between them. In germline, CDR1 is SGHRS, CDR2 YFSETQ. This CDR3 reads CASSLNAGSSGNTIYF. CDR3 sequence (DNA): TGCGCCAGCAGCTTGAATGCAGGATCCTCTGGAAACACCATATATTTT.

The chain recombines TRBV9 with TRBJ1-3, with unresolved D. Trimming cost V 4 bases and J 1 base, with 12 bases left between them. In germline, CDR1 is SGDLS, CDR2 YYNGEE. The CDR3 has 15 amino acids. The CDR3 region is CASSLHRGSGNTIYF. The DNA for the CDR3 is TGTGCCAGCAGCCTTCACCGTGGGTCTGGAAACACCATATATTTT.

This clonotype was found many times. This chain uses TRBV7-2 with TRBJ2-5, with TRBD2 matching 10 bases. The length of the CDR3 is 17 residues. Trimming took 1 base from V and 5 from J; bases not matched to a gene: 10. Looked up from germline, CDR1 is SGHTA and CDR2 is FQGNSA. The CDR3 nucleotides are TGTGCCAGCAGCTTAGTCCCTAGCGGGAGTGTCCGGGAGACCCAGTACTTC. Protein sequence: CASSLVPSGSVRETQYF. The complete variable domain, with remaining parts taken from reference TRBV7-2 and TRBJ2-5, reads GAGVSQSPSNKVTEKGKDVELRCDPISGHTALYWYRQSLGQGLEFLIYFQGNSAPDKSGLPSDRFSAERTGGSVSTLTIQRTQQEDSAVYLCASSLVPSGSVRETQYFGPGTRLLVL.

V usage is TRBV15 and J usage is TRBJ2-6; D gene ambiguous. The germline V gene has CDR1 LNHNV and CDR2 YYDKDF (reference sequence). This CDR3 has 16 amino acids. Between the trimmed V and J ends, which lost 8 bases and 0 bases, there was a span of 14 bases. The CDR3 reads CATEWLRNSGANVLTF. The CDR3 DNA reads as TGTGCCACCGAGTGGCTACGAAACTCTGGGGCCAACGTCCTGACTTTC.

This clonotype has a handful of counts. V usage is TRBV14 and J usage is TRBJ1-1, with 8 bases identical to TRBD1. The germline CDR1 and CDR2 sequences are SGHDN and FVKESK. V was pared by 4 bases and J by 6 bases, with 10 bases of the junction left unmatched. The CDR3 length is 15 residues. The CDR3 DNA follows: TGTGCCAGCAGCCGCCTCGGGACAGGAGTTTCTGAAGCTTTCTTT. It encodes CASSRLGTGVSEAFF.

This clonotype was recorded a few times. The CDR3 nucleotides are TGTGCCAGCAGCTTCTTTGGAGCTAATGAAAAACTGTTTTTT. Protein: CASSFFGANEKLFF. The chain recombines TRBV7-9 with TRBJ1-4; D ambiguous. Trimming removed 3 bases from V and 3 bases from J, with 8 bases in between. This CDR3 has 14 amino acids. Germline V gene sequence: CDR1 SEHNR, CDR2 FQNEAQ (reference sequence).

This clonotype was detected a few times. The V gene is TRBV2, the J gene TRBJ2-2; D possibly corresponds to TRBD1 (5 bases). Germline V gives CDR1 SNHLY, CDR2 FYNNEI. This CDR3 is built from 15 residues. V shed 2 bases and J shed 0 bases, with 7 bases lying between them. CDR3 coding DNA: TGTGCCAGCAGTGAACAGGGCGCGAACACCGGGGAGCTGTTTTTT. The encoded protein is CASSEQGANTGELFF.

This chain uses TRBV20-1 with TRBJ2-4; no definite D call. The CDR3 runs to 16 residues. Germline V gene data show CDR1 as DFQATT and CDR2 as SNEGSKA (reference sequence). Trimming shortened V by 0 bases and J by 5 bases, and 17 bases separated the two germline ends. The CDR3 bases are TGCAGTGCTAGAGACCAAAGTGGGCCCTGGGAAAACATTCAGTACTTC. It is translated as CSARDQSGPWENIQYF.

The CDR3 DNA sequence: TGTGCCAGCAGCCTGTCCAGGGCTACTCTAGAGCAGTACTTC. This sequence encodes CASSLSRATLEQYF. The rearrangement joins TRBV21-1 to TRBJ2-7; TRBD1, the table's D call, lacks a check against the DNA. TRBV21-1 is a pseudogene locus. The CDR3 is 14 residues long.

This rearrangement joins TRBV24-1 to TRBJ2-3; 9 bases map to TRBD1. The CDR3 runs 17 residues. CDR1 and CDR2 (germline): KGHDR, SFDVKD. The ends lost 3 bases at V and 0 bases at J; junction bases unmatched: 6. The DNA of the CDR3 is TGTGCCACCAGTGATGGGGGGACAGGGCCTAGCACAGATACGCAGTATTTT. It yields the protein CATSDGGTGPSTDTQYF.

This clonotype was seen only a few times. One end of the junction does not line up with germline, which may come from a read error. This chain links TRBV25-1 with TRBJ1-2; D gene unclear. This CDR3 comprises 16 residues. CDR1 and CDR2 (germline): MGHDK, SYGVNS. In nucleotides, the CDR3 is TGTGCCAGCAGTGATATTACCCGTGGGGTTAACTATGGCTATACCTTC. Residues: CASSDITRGVNYGYTF.

This chain uses TRBV24-1 with TRBJ2-3; 11 bases match TRBD2. CDR3 length: 17 amino acids. V dropped 0 bases and J dropped 5; count of bases not matched to a gene: 6. Germline values: CDR1 KGHDR, CDR2 SFDVKD. The CDR3 bases are TGTGCCACCAGTGATTTGGTCCTAGCGGGAGGTGGAGATACGCAGTATTTT. It translates to CATSDLVLAGGGDTQYF.